This record covers a single T cell receptor (beta chain). Its antigen is still unknown. Germline CDR1 is LGHDT and CDR2 is YNNKEL (reference sequence). CDR3 length: 13 amino acids. Trimming took 1 base from V and 8 from J, leaving 11 bases between them. TCRdb reprocessed the 5' RACE reads via MiXCR and lists one record per CDR3 protein. Here the sample spans about 110,000 distinct CDR3 sequences, roughly a sixth being singletons. This sample is drawn from a study of T-cell memory formation after mild COVID-19. About the study: Clusters of TCRs were largely donor specific. Study-wide findings and caveats: Mainly CM and EM harbored the contracting CD4+ clones; mainly EMRA harbored the CD8+ ones.

The V and J genes are TRBV3-1 and TRBJ1-2; D possibly corresponds to TRBD1 (5 bases). The receptor comes from a man between 18 and 29 years old who had mild COVID-19 (a few samples of this study predate the infection). Cell type and time point are not known. The sample was PBMCs or a T cell subset sorted from them (not recorded which). CDR3 DNA sequence: TGTGCCAGCAGCCAAGGTTGGGGCGCGGGCTACACCTTC. It specifies CASSQGWGAGYTF.